This T cell receptor beta chain was captured by sequencing in a study of cytomegalovirus exposure and HLA in healthy donors. Findings and caveats of the study: The sole available immune exposure information was CMV serostatus. Fewer N-insertions than the roughly 630-donor mean were reportedly shown by an Asian-associated ancestry cluster in a later analysis. Most TCR beta V segments were productive about 87% or about 30% of the time in an earlier analysis.

The PCR employed 60 Vbeta primers together with 13 Jbeta primers. Profiled with immunoSEQ multiplex PCR; TCRdb holds only in-frame clones, not every one. The sample has around 67,000 clones, 75% seen once; the top ten hold more than 7%. The V gene lost 4 bases and the J gene lost 9 bases, with 13 bases spanning the gap. The CDR3 consists of 13 residues. CDR1 and CDR2 (germline): MNHNS, SASEGT. On this clone itself: Its matching antigen is unknown.

The genes are TRBV6-1 and TRBJ1-5; D might be TRBD1 (5 bases). The sample was PBMCs. The origin of this receptor is a woman aged 25-40 years in good health and CMV-seropositive. CDR3 residues: CASSGQSSPPQHF. The DNA for the CDR3 is TGTGCCAGCAGTGGACAGTCGAGTCCGCCCCAGCATTTT.